The rows below give T cell receptor beta chains drawn from one sample of a study of technical replicates of blood from a few donors. Sequencing used immunoSEQ multiplex PCR; TCRdb keeps in-frame clones, though not all of them. The data contain under 90,000 clones, about 96% of them seen just once; the ten biggest clones take up roughly 0.2%. Input material: T cells isolated from PBMCs. The receptors stem from a human donor in good health. Both conserved end residues are part of each CDR3. The order of the fields is clone size, CDR3 length, D gene, J gene, V gene, CDR3 protein, CDR3 DNA. D genes are given only for firm matches. Where a row states a size, it is once, few, many or the class of an expanded clone; other rows omit it.

size: .; length: 15; D: TRBD2; J: TRBJ2-1; V: TRBV25-1; CDR3: CASSAGTSRYNEQFF; DNA: TGTGCCAGCAGTGCCGGGACTAGCAGGTACAATGAGCAGTTCTTC
size: .; length: 11; D: .; J: TRBJ1-1; V: TRBV28; CDR3: CASSNRVNTFF; DNA: TGTGCCAGCAGCAACAGGGTGAATACTTTCTTT
size: .; length: 15; D: .; J: TRBJ2-3; V: TRBV4-1; CDR3: CASSGDTLSTDTQYF; DNA: TGCGCCAGCAGCGGGGACACTTTAAGCACAGATACGCAGTATTTT
size: .; length: 13; D: TRBD2; J: TRBJ2-7; V: TRBV6-5; CDR3: CASSRAERGEQYF; DNA: TGTGCCAGCAGCCGGGCCGAGCGGGGTGAGCAGTACTTC
size: .; length: 13; D: .; J: TRBJ1-1; V: TRBV9; CDR3: CASSVAAYTEAFF; DNA: TGTGCCAGCAGCGTTGCGGCGTACACTGAAGCTTTCTTT
size: .; length: 14; D: TRBD2; J: TRBJ2-7; V: TRBV6-6; CDR3: CATLAGEGWGEQYF; DNA: TGTGCCACCCTAGCGGGAGAGGGATGGGGCGAGCAGTACTTC
size: .; length: 16; D: .; J: TRBJ1-4; V: TRBV7-6; CDR3: CASSYRGVHTNEKLFF; DNA: TGTGCCAGCAGCTACCGGGGGGTTCACACTAATGAAAAACTGTTTTTT
size: .; length: 17; D: .; J: TRBJ1-2; V: TRBV6-1; CDR3: CASSEINLAQDGYGYTF; DNA: TGTGCCAGCAGTGAAATAAACCTGGCCCAGGATGGCTATGGCTACACCTTC
size: .; length: 15; D: .; J: TRBJ2-3; V: TRBV5-1; CDR3: CASSPHSAAADTQYF; DNA: TGCGCCAGCAGCCCCCATAGCGCAGCTGCAGATACGCAGTATTTT
size: .; length: 15; D: .; J: TRBJ1-2; V: TRBV6-5; CDR3: CASSYSGGGLYGYTF; DNA: TGTGCCAGCAGTTACTCGGGGGGTGGACTCTATGGCTACACCTTC
size: .; length: 13; D: .; J: TRBJ2-6; V: TRBV5-8; CDR3: CASRASGANVLTF; DNA: TGTGCCAGCAGGGCCTCTGGGGCCAACGTCCTGACTTTC
size: .; length: 17; D: TRBD1; J: TRBJ1-2; V: TRBV6-4; CDR3: CASSGAQRGTGVYGYTF; DNA: TGTGCCAGCAGCGGCGCGCAACGAGGGACAGGGGTCTATGGCTACACCTTC
size: .; length: 14; D: .; J: TRBJ1-1; V: TRBV5-4; CDR3: CASSFRGVNTEAFF; DNA: TGTGCCAGCAGCTTCAGGGGAGTGAACACTGAAGCTTTCTTT
size: .; length: 13; D: .; J: TRBJ1-2; V: TRBV28; CDR3: CASKPGRGYGYTF; DNA: TGTGCCAGCAAACCCGGCAGGGGCTACGGCTACACCTTC
size: .; length: 13; D: .; J: TRBJ2-5; V: TRBV5-1; CDR3: CASSLQEQETQYF; DNA: TGCGCCAGCAGCTTACAGGAGCAAGAGACCCAGTACTTC
size: .; length: 14; D: .; J: TRBJ2-3; V: TRBV27; CDR3: CASRWTDRPDTQYF; DNA: TGTGCCAGCAGATGGACAGACCGGCCAGATACGCAGTATTTT
size: .; length: 15; D: TRBD1; J: TRBJ1-1; V: TRBV4-2; CDR3: CASSSGTGASGEAFF; DNA: TGTGCCAGCAGCTCCGGGACAGGGGCCTCCGGGGAAGCTTTCTTT
size: .; length: 15; D: .; J: TRBJ2-3; V: TRBV11-3; CDR3: CASSLGGSMTDTQYF; DNA: TGTGCCAGCAGCTTAGGTGGGAGTATGACAGATACGCAGTATTTT
size: .; length: 19; D: .; J: TRBJ1-6; V: TRBV4-1; CDR3: CASSQRTRGGSSYNSPLHF; DNA: TGCGCCAGCAGCCAAAGGACCCGTGGGGGGAGCTCCTATAATTCACCCCTCCACTTT
size: once; length: 15; D: .; J: TRBJ1-2; V: TRBV5-6; CDR3: CASSGGTWAGYGYTF; DNA: TGTGCCAGCAGCGGTGGGACATGGGCGGGCTATGGCTACACCTTC
size: .; length: 12; D: TRBD1; J: TRBJ2-7; V: TRBV6-5; CDR3: CASTGQGYEQYF; DNA: TGTGCCAGCACAGGACAGGGCTACGAGCAGTACTTC
size: .; length: 14; D: .; J: TRBJ2-2; V: TRBV19; CDR3: CASSRQTNTGELFF; DNA: TGTGCCAGTAGTAGGCAGACGAACACCGGGGAGCTGTTTTTT
size: .; length: 13; D: .; J: TRBJ2-7; V: TRBV11-2; CDR3: CASSLVSGYEQYF; DNA: TGTGCCAGCAGCTTAGTTAGCGGCTACGAGCAGTACTTC
size: .; length: 20; D: TRBD1; J: TRBJ1-5; V: TRBV18; CDR3: CASSPIRSPGQTFRNQPQHF; DNA: TGTGCCAGCTCCCCGATCCGAAGTCCGGGACAGACATTCCGAAATCAGCCCCAGCATTTT
size: .; length: 17; D: .; J: TRBJ2-2; V: TRBV5-1; CDR3: CASSPRGSLEFTGELFF; DNA: TGCGCCAGCAGCCCCCGGGGGAGCCTTGAGTTCACCGGGGAGCTGTTTTTT
size: .; length: 10; D: .; J: TRBJ2-1; V: TRBV7-9; CDR3: CASSPYEQFF; DNA: TGTGCCAGCAGCCCCTATGAGCAGTTCTTC